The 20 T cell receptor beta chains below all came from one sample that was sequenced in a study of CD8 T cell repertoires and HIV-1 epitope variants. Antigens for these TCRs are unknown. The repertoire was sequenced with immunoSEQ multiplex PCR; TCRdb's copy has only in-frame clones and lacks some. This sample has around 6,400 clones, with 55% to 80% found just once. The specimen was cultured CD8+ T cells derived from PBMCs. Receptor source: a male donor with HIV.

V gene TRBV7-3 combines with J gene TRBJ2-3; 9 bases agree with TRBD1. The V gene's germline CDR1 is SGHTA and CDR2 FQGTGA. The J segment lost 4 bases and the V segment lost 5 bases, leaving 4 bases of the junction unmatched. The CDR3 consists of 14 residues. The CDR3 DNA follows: TGTGCCAGCAGCGCAACAGGGGGCGCAGATACGCAGTATTTT. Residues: CASSATGGADTQYF. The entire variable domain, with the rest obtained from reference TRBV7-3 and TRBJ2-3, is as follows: GAGVSQTPSNKVTEKGKYVELRCDPISGHTALYWYRQSLGQGPEFLIYFQGTGAADDSGLPNDRFFAVRPEGSVSTLKIQRTERGDSAVYLCASSATGGADTQYFGPGTRLTVL.

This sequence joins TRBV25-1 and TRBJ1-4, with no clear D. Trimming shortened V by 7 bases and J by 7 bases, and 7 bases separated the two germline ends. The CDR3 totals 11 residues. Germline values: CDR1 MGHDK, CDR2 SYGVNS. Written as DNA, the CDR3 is TGTGCCAGCACCTGGGGTGAAAAACTGTTTTTT. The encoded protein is CASTWGEKLFF.

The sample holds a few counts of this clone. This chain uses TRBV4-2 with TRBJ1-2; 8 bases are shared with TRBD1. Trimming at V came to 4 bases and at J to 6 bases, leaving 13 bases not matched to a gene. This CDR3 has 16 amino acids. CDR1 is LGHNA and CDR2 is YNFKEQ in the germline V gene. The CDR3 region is CASSPNSGTGLDGYTF. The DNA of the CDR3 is TGTGCCAGCAGCCCTAACTCCGGGACAGGATTAGATGGCTACACCTTC.

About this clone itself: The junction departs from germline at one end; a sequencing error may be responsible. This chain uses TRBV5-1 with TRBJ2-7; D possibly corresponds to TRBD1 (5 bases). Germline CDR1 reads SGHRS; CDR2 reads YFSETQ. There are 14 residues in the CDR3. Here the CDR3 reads CASSDSTVTYEQYF. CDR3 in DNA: TGTGCCAGCAGCGACTCGACAGTTACCTACGAGCAGTACTTC. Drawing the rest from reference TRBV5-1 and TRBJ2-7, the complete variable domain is KAGVTQTPRYLIKTRGQQVTLSCSPISGHRSVSWYQQTPGQGLQFLFEYFSETQRNKGNFPGRFSGRQFSNSRSEMNVSTLELGDSALYLCASSDSTVTYEQYFGPGTRLTVT.

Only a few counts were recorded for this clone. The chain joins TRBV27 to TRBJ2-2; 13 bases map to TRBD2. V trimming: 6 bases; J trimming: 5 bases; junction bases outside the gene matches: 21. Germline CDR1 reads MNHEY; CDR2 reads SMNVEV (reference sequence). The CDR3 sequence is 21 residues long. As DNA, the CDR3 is TGTGCCAGCAGATCCACCACCACTAGCGGGGGGGCCTCTGGACTAACCGGGGAGCTGTTTTTT. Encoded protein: CASRSTTTSGGASGLTGELFF.

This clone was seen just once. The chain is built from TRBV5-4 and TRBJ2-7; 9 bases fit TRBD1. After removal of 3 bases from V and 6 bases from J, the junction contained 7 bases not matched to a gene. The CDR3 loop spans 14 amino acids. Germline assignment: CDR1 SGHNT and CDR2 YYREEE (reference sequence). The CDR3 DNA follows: TGTGCCAGCAGCTATTCCGGGACAGGGCTCGAGCAGTACTTC. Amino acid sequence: CASSYSGTGLEQYF.

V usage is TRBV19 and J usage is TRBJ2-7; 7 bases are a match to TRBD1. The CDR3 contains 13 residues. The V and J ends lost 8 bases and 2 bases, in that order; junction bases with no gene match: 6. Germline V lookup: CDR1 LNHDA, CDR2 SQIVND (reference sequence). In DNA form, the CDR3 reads TGTGCCAGTGCCGGGACAGCCACCTACGAGCAGTACTTC. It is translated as CASAGTATYEQYF.

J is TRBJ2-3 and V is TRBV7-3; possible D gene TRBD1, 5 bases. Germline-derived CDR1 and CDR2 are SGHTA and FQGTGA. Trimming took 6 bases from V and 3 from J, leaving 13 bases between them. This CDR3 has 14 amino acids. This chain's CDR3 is CASRGLEATDTQYF. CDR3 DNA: TGTGCCAGCAGGGGGCTTGAAGCTACAGATACGCAGTATTTT.

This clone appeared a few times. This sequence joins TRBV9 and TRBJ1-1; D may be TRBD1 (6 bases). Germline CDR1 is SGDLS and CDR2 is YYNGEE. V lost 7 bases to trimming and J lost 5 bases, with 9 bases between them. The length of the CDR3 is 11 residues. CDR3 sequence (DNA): TGTGCCAGCCGGAGGGGGACTGAAGCTTTCTTT. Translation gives CASRRGTEAFF.

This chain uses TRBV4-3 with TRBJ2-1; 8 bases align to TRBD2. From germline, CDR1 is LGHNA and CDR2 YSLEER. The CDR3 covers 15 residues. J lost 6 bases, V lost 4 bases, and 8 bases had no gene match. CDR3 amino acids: CASSPEEAGVNEQFF. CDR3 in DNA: TGCGCCAGCAGCCCGGAGGAAGCGGGGGTCAATGAGCAGTTCTTC.

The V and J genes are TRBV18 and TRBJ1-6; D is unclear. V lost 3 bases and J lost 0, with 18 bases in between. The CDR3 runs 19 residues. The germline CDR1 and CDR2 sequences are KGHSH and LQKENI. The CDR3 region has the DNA TGTGCCAGCTCACCGCTATGGGATGATTCAGGCTCCTATAATTCACCCCTCCACTTT. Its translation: CASSPLWDDSGSYNSPLHF.

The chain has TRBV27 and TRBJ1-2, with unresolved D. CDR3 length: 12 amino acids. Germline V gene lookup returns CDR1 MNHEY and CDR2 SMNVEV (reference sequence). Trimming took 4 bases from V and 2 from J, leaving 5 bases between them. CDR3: CASSSLNYGYTF. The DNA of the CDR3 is TGTGCCAGCAGTTCATTAAACTATGGCTACACCTTC.

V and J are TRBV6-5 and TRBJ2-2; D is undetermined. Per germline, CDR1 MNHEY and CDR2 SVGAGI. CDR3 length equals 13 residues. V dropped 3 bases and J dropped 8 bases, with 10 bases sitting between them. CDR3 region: CASSYGREGELFF. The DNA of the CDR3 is TGTGCCAGCAGTTATGGTCGAGAGGGGGAGCTGTTTTTT.

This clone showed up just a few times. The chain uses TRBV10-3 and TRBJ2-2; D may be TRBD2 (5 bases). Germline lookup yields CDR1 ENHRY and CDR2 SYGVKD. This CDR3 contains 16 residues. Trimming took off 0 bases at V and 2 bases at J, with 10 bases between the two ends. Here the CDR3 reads CAISESEASNTGELFF. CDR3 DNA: TGTGCCATCAGTGAGTCGGAGGCATCTAACACCGGGGAGCTGTTTTTT.

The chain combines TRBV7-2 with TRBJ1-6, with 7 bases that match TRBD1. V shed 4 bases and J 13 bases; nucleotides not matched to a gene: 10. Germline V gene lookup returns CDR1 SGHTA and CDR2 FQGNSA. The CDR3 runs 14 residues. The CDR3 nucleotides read TGTGCCAGCAGCTCAGGGGGTGGGGGTATTCCCCTCCACTTT. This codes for CASSSGGGGIPLHF.

CDR3 sequence (DNA): TGTGCCAGCAGCTTGGGCGGGAGAGGCGATGAGCAGTTCTTC. Its translation is CASSLGGRGDEQFF. This chain joins TRBV7-6 and TRBJ2-1; 7 bases align to TRBD2. Germline loops: CDR1 SGHVS, CDR2 FNYEAQ. This CDR3 is 14 amino acids long. J lost 8 bases, V lost 3 bases, and 7 bases had no gene match.

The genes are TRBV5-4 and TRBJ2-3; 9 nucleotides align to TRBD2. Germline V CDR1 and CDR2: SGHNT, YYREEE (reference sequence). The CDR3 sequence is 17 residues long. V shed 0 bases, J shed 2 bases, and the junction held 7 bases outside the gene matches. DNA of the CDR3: TGTGCCAGCAGCTTGGGCCTAGCGGGGAGTGTCACAGATACGCAGTATTTT. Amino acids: CASSLGLAGSVTDTQYF.

CDR3 protein: CASSLGVAGFGQPQHF. The DNA for the CDR3 is TGTGCCAGCAGTTTAGGAGTTGCGGGGTTCGGGCAGCCCCAGCATTTT. The chain links TRBV28 to TRBJ1-5; no definite D call. V was clipped by 2 bases and J by 7 bases, with 18 bases between them. The CDR3 is 16 amino acids. The germline V gene encodes CDR1 MDHEN and CDR2 SYDVKM.

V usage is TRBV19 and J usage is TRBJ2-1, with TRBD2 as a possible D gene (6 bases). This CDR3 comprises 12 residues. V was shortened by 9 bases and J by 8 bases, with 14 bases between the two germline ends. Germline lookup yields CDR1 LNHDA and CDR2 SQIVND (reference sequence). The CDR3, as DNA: TGTGCCAGCGGCCGGGGGTTAGATGAGCAGTTCTTC. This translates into CASGRGLDEQFF.

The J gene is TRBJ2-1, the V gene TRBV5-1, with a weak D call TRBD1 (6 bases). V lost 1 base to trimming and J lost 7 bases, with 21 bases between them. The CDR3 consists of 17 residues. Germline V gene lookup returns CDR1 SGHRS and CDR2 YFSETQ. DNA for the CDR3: TGCGCCAGCAGCTTGCGGGGTAGGGACAACGTAAAAAATGAGCAGTTCTTC. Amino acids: CASSLRGRDNVKNEQFF.